A single sample is the source of the 14 T cell receptor beta chains below, sequenced in a study of beta chain features in type 1 diabetes. TCRB transcripts that were expressed got sequenced, as all of the isolated RNA had been reverse transcribed. Assay: immunoSEQ multiplex PCR; the TCRdb copy retains only in-frame clones and omits some. The sample carries under 400,000 clones, around 20% recorded once. Sequenced sample: naive CD4+ T cells from blood. These receptors all stem from a young woman in good health.

This clone was counted only a few times. This chain joins TRBV2 and TRBJ1-3, with D perhaps matching TRBD1 (5 bases). Trimming pared 2 bases from V and 4 bases from J, leaving 12 bases between. The V gene's germline CDR1 is SNHLY and CDR2 FYNNEI. The CDR3 has 15 amino acids. The CDR3 region has the DNA TGTGCCAGCAGTGAACGAAGGGGCCCAGGAAACACCATATATTTT. Encoded protein: CASSERRGPGNTIYF.

This clone showed up just a few times. The chain uses TRBV6-5 and TRBJ1-3; D gene uncertain. V gave up 1 base and J gave up 4 bases, with 11 bases separating them. The CDR3 sequence is 15 residues long. Germline V gene lookup returns CDR1 MNHEY and CDR2 SVGAGI. CDR3 amino acids: CASSYFGLPGNTIYF. DNA for the CDR3: TGTGCCAGCAGTTACTTTGGGCTCCCAGGAAACACCATATATTTT.

This sequence joins TRBV7-6 and TRBJ2-7, with a possible D match to TRBD2 (6 bases). V was shortened by 4 bases and J by 0 bases, with 13 bases between the two germline ends. This CDR3 spans 15 amino acids. Germline V CDR1 and CDR2: SGHVS, FNYEAQ. CDR3 in DNA: TGTGCCAGCAGCTCGGCCGGGAGCAGCTCCTACGAGCAGTACTTC. This sequence encodes CASSSAGSSSYEQYF.

This sequence joins TRBV4-2 and TRBJ2-1, with 7 bases identical to TRBD2. The length of the CDR3 is 15 residues. J lost 3 bases, V lost 5 bases, and 7 bases had no gene match. Per the germline V gene, CDR1 is LGHNA and CDR2 is YNFKEQ. CDR3: CASSIRDYYYNEQFF. Here the CDR3 DNA reads TGTGCCAGCAGCATCCGGGACTACTACTACAATGAGCAGTTCTTC.

This clone was seen only a few times. The rearrangement joins TRBV7-6 to TRBJ2-3; tentative D call: TRBD2 (5 bases). The ends were cut back, 0 bases at V and 5 bases at J, with 12 bases in the middle. CDR1 SGHVS and CDR2 FNYEAQ come from the germline V gene. There are 15 residues in the CDR3. CDR3 DNA sequence: TGTGCCAGCAGCTTAGCGGGGAACCGGGGAGATACGCAGTATTTT. Its protein is CASSLAGNRGDTQYF.

This clone came up a few times. The rearrangement joins TRBV13 to TRBJ2-5; the D is unclear. This CDR3 has 13 amino acids. V lost 2 bases to trimming and J lost 5 bases, with 9 bases between them. The germline V gene has CDR1 PRHDT and CDR2 FYEKMQ (reference sequence). In DNA form, the CDR3 reads TGTGCCAGCAGCTTAAGGAGTGAGGAGACCCAGTACTTC. Translated: CASSLRSEETQYF.

In its sample, this clone was seen a few times. The chain recombines TRBV7-2 with TRBJ2-5, with no clear D. V lost 4 bases to trimming and J lost 14 bases, with 20 bases between them. The germline CDR1 and CDR2 sequences are SGHTA and FQGNSA. The CDR3 sequence is 13 residues long. Here the CDR3 reads CASSSPSRSPRYF. CDR3 sequence (DNA): TGTGCCAGCAGCTCCCCGTCGAGGAGCCCACGTTACTTC.

The chain joins TRBV2 to TRBJ2-5; 10 bases match TRBD2. CDR1 and CDR2 (germline): SNHLY, FYNNEI. Trimming removed 5 bases from V and 3 bases from J; junction bases left unmatched: 6. This CDR3 contains 15 residues. The CDR3 bases are TGTGCCAGCAGTCTACTAGGGACTAGCGAAGAGACCCAGTACTTC. It yields the protein CASSLLGTSEETQYF.

This clone has more than one count but fewer than ten. The V and J genes are TRBV25-1 and TRBJ1-4; D is perhaps TRBD1 (6 bases). V was clipped by 3 bases and J by 8 bases, with 16 bases between them. The CDR3 is 15 amino acids. Germline V lookup: CDR1 MGHDK, CDR2 SYGVNS. CDR3 bases: TGTGCCAGCAGTGATTGGGGCAGGGGTTGGGAAAAACTGTTTTTT. It encodes CASSDWGRGWEKLFF.

The V and J genes are TRBV25-1 and TRBJ1-2; 8 positions match TRBD1. V trimming: 4 bases; J trimming: 2 bases; junction bases outside the gene matches: 3. Germline V gene data show CDR1 as MGHDK and CDR2 as SYGVNS. This CDR3 spans 14 amino acids. The CDR3 loop is CASSARTGNYGYTF. For the CDR3, the DNA is TGTGCCAGCAGTGCAAGGACAGGGAACTATGGCTACACCTTC.

A few counts support this clone. The chain couples TRBV4-1 to TRBJ2-7, with D possibly TRBD2 on 5 matching bases. The CDR3 contains 14 residues. Germline CDR1 reads MGHRA; CDR2 reads YSYEKL. V lost 1 base to trimming and J lost 3 bases, with 10 bases between them. DNA for the CDR3: TGCGCCAGCAGCCAAGGACTAAGGGACTACGAGCAGTACTTC. Translated: CASSQGLRDYEQYF.

V is TRBV25-1 and J is TRBJ2-7; D possibly corresponds to TRBD1 (6 bases). The CDR3 sequence is 13 residues long. Germline CDR1 reads MGHDK; CDR2 reads SYGVNS. The V gene lost 5 bases and the J gene lost 3 bases, with 11 bases spanning the gap. This CDR3 reads CASSQRGHYEQYF. In DNA, the CDR3 is TGTGCCAGCAGTCAGAGGGGACACTACGAGCAGTACTTC.

This clone occurred once. This chain links TRBV4-1 with TRBJ1-1; D not certain. V gave up 1 base and J gave up 1 base, with 13 bases separating them. There are 16 residues in the CDR3. Germline CDR1 and CDR2: MGHRA and YSYEKL. The CDR3 region has the DNA TGCGCCAGCAGCCAAGGAACCAGACGGGAGAACACTGAAGCTTTCTTT. Translating gives CASSQGTRRENTEAFF.

This clone was seen more than once but under ten times. This chain uses TRBV14 with TRBJ1-1; 8 positions match TRBD1. CDR3 length: 14 amino acids. The germline gives CDR1 SGHDN, CDR2 FVKESK. The ends lost 4 bases at V and 4 bases at J; junction bases unmatched: 5. The CDR3 spells CASSLGQVVTEAFF. The CDR3 nucleotides read TGTGCCAGCAGCCTGGGACAGGTAGTCACTGAAGCTTTCTTT.